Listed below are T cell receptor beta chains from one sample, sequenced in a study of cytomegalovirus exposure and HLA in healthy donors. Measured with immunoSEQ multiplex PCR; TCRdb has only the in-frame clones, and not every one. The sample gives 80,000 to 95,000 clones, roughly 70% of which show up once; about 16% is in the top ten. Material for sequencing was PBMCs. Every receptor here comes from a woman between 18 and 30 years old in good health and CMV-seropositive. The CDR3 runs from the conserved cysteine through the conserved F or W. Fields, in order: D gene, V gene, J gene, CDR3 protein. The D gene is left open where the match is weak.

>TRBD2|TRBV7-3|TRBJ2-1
CASSWTSGTNNEQFF
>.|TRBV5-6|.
CASSLEGQGLLEQYF
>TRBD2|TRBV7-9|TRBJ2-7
CASSALAGGPYEQYF
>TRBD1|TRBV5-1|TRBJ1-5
CASSLGTGDQPQHF
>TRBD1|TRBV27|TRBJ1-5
CASSADRGLQPQHF
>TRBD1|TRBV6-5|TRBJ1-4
CASSYEDRGEKLFF
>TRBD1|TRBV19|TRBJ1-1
CASSTYAGGGTEAFF
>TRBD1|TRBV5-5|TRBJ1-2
CASSRWGTGGQNGYTF
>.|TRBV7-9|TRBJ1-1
CASSFGTPEGGAFF
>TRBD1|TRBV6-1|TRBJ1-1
CASSLNTRGQEAFF
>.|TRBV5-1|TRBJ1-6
CASSLEPVVRGNSPLHF
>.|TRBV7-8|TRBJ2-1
CASSFSGGNEQFF
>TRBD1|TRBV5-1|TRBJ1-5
CASSLMGDRGEPQHF
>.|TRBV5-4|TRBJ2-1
CASSLPDGGYEQFF
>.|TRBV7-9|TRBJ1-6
CASSRPGGSPLHF
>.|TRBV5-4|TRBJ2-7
CASSQGLLLYEQYF
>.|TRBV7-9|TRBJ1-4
CASSPMTGNEKLFF
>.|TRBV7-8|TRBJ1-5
CASSYQGTQPQHF
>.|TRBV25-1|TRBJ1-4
CASSGDEKLFF
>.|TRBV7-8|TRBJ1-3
CASSLGTAGNTIYF
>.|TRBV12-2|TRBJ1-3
CASRLGGQAFSGNTIYF
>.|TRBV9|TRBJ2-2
CASSVTKESNTGELFF
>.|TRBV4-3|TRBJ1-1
CASSQEPEGTEAFF
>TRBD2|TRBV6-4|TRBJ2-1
CASNSGGSDEQFF
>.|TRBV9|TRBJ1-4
CASSVAGQFNEKLFF
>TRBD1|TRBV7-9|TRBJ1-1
CASLGGQMNTEAFF
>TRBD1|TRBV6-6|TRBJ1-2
CASSSLGTGPSYTF
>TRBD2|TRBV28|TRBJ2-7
CASGTSGREYEQYF
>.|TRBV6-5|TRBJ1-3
CASSSTASGNTIYF
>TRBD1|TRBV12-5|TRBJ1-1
CASGLDRVTEAFF
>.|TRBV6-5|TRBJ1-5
CASSYSRGNQPQHF
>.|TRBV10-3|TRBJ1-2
CAISESTRMAGDGYTF
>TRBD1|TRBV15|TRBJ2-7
CATSNPRDRGYYEQYF
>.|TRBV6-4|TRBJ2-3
CASSDGGASTDTQYF
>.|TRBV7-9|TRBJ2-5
CASSPRVQETQYF
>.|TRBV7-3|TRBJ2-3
CASSVGGDTQYF
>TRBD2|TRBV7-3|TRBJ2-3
CASSLRAGGRTDTQYF
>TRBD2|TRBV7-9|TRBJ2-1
CASSATGLAGDNEQFF
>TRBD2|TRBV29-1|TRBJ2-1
CSGPLAGGGNEQFF
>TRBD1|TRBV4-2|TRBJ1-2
CASSQMGTGENYGYTF
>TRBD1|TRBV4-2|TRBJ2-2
CASSRGQESGGELFF
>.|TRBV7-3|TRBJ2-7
CASSFPYEQYF
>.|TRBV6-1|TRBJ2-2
CASRRDVGPGELFF
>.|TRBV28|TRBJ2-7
CASSSGTYSYEQYF
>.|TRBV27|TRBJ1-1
CASSLEVRTEAFF
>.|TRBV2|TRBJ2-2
CASTPRGWGSTGELFF
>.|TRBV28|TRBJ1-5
CASSGSDGENQPQHF
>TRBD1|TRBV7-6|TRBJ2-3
CASSPIGTGGASSWADTQYF
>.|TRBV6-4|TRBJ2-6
CASSDSGGSGANVLTF
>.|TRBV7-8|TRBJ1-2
CASSLFRVPVFGYTF
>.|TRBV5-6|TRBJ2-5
CASSLIAKETQYF
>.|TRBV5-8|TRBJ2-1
CASSTRLYNEQFF
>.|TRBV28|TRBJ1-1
CASSLLGGNTEAFF
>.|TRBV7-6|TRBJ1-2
CASSLAWDGGYGYTF
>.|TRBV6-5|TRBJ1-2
CASSYGEGSNYGYTF